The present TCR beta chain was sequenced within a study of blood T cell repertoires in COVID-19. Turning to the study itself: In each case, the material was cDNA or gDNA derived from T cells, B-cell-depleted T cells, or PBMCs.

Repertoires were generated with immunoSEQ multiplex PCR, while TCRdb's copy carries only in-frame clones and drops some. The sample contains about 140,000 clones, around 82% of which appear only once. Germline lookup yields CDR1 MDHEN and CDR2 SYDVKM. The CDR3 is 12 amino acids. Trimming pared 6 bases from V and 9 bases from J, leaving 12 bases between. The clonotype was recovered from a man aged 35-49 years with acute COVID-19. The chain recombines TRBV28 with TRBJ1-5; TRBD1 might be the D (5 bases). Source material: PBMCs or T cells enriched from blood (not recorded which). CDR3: CASRLAGRPQHF. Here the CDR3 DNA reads TGTGCCAGCAGGCTTGCAGGGCGGCCCCAGCATTTT.